This T cell receptor (beta chain) is from a study of T cell repertoires in cytomegalovirus infection (dated by TCRdb to the late 2010s). About the investigation overall: Peptide stimulations targeted recently identified HLA-C-restricted CMV epitopes, whose presentation resists viral immunomodulation, together with well-studied HLA-B-restricted epitopes. The HLA type of each donor mattered for the analysis, because public TCR beta signatures pointed to carriage of CMV infection along with the matching HLA type.

V is cut by 5 bases and J by 2 bases, and the space between the germline ends is 25 bases. The CDR3 contains 19 residues, cysteine and phenylalanine counted. Only the CDR3 portion is preserved as DNA: 57 bases, with reading frame beginning at the first base. In the germline V gene, CDR1 corresponds to SGHTA and CDR2 to FQGTGA. Taken with the paper, the label for treatment or condition translates to: in vitro stimulation with specific CMV peptide epitopes to enrich CMV-specific T cells. TCRdb names Illumina HiSeq 1500 as the instrument used. Clones were called with MiXCR by TCRdb after fastp trimmed the public reads at Q25, and only in-frame beta chains were retained. Rows merge per CDR3 protein into single entries with the most common DNA and genes. This sample gives about 770,000 distinct CDR3 sequences in total; about 28% of them show up just once. The ten biggest clones cover 10% to 15% of the sample.

Results the study describes overall, beyond this receptor: In both this cohort and an independent cohort of some 350 donors, the cumulative frequency of public TCR beta family members distinguished carriers of CMV infection plus the relevant HLA type. The ex vivo response was dominated by HLA-C-restricted CMV-specific TCR beta clonotypes, which also provided the single most frequent clonotype in two of eight donors.

The table lists this clonotype with many counts. The target of this receptor is not known. Base qualities are missing; no much larger clone stands one base away. The sequences come from cultured CD8+ T cells from PBMCs, collected from culture after CMV antigen stimulation. The rearranged chain carries TRBV7-3 and TRBJ2-1; the D gene remains uncertain. The TCR sequence derives from a human donor in good health (CMV status not recorded). Some clones in this sample may be carry-over from other donors' samples. The CDR3 is CASSTNPAEAGTTYNEQFF. The nucleotides are TGTGCCAGCAGCACGAACCCGGCTGAGGCCGGAACCACCTACAATGAGCAGTTCTTC.